The entry that follows covers one T cell receptor beta chain sequence. Its antigen remains unknown. Sample-barcoded 5' priming and a J-beta primer mix drove a second PCR of about 6 to 11 cycles. Each cDNA molecule, via a template-switch adaptor with 12 random nucleotides, was tagged. One entry per CDR3 protein, called by TCRdb with MiXCR from the 5' RACE reads. Of hundreds of thousands of distinct CDR3 sequences in the sample, 40% to 50% were seen once. The sample is drawn from a study of blood T cells in healthy people across ages. The germline gives CDR1 SNHLY, CDR2 FYNNEI. This CDR3 contains 15 residues. Trimming shortened V by 8 bases and J by 3 bases, and 19 bases separated the two germline ends. Study-wide results and caveats: Long-lived donors had more naive CD4+ cells and higher diversity than aged donors. The study could not conclusively compare naive and antigen-experienced cells, given its unsorted PBMCs.

The chain is built from TRBV2 and TRBJ1-1; D is perhaps TRBD1 (6 bases). The origin of this receptor is a man in his sixties in good health. The sample consisted of blood. Here the CDR3 reads CASGGAPGDYTEAFF. The CDR3 DNA sequence: TGTGCCAGCGGTGGGGCCCCAGGGGACTACACTGAAGCTTTCTTT.